The clone carrying this T cell receptor (beta chain) was seen only a few times. Its antigen is not identified. The sample comes from a study of a mutant IDH1 vaccine in newly diagnosed glioma. The CDR3 loop spans 15 amino acids. Trimming cost V 5 bases and J 2 bases; bases outside gene matches: 7. Germline V gene sequence: CDR1 SGHVS, CDR2 FQNEAQ. Profiling relied on immunoSEQ multiplex PCR, and the TCRdb table lists in-frame clones only, not all of them. Of approximately 22,000 clones in the sample, roughly 82% are singletons; the top ten hold under 4%. Time point: week 47, end of study. Doses of 300 ug of mutant IDH1 20-mer peptide were given with topical imiquimod.

This receptor was obtained from a man aged 40-49 years with glioma. Some clones in this sample may be carry-over from other donors' samples. This specimen was PBMCs, taken from a glioma patient whose treatment included an IDH1 peptide vaccine. The chain links TRBV7-8 to TRBJ2-5, with 8 positions matching TRBD1. The CDR3: CASSRGRTGQETQYF. CDR3 in DNA: TGTGCCAGCAGCCGGGGGCGGACAGGGCAAGAGACCCAGTACTTC.